The rows below give T cell receptor beta chains drawn from one sample of a study of a mutant IDH1 vaccine in newly diagnosed glioma. Using immunoSEQ multiplex PCR, the repertoire was profiled, and TCRdb retains in-frame clones only, with some absent. The table records some 56,000 clones, approximately 91% of them present only once. The starting material was PBMCs, obtained from a glioma patient treated with radiotherapy, temozolomide or both. These receptors all come from a man aged 50 to 60 with glioma. The CDR3 runs from the conserved cysteine through the conserved F or W. The order of the fields is V gene, J gene, clone size, D gene, CDR3 protein, CDR3 DNA. The D gene is left open where the match is weak. Clone size is shown for a subset of rows, as once, few, many or a class of expanded clone.

V: TRBV6-5
J: TRBJ1-4
size: -
D: -
CDR3: CASSYSRENEKLFF
DNA: TGTGCCAGCAGTTACAGTCGGGAAAATGAAAAACTGTTTTTT

V: TRBV5-6
J: TRBJ2-7
size: -
D: -
CDR3: CASSLAYEQYF
DNA: TGTGCCAGCAGCTTGGCCTACGAGCAGTACTTC

V: TRBV7-9
J: TRBJ2-7
size: -
D: TRBD2
CDR3: CASSRGLAGGQDEQYF
DNA: TGTGCCAGCAGCCGAGGACTAGCGGGGGGCCAGGACGAGCAGTACTTC

V: TRBV2
J: TRBJ2-7
size: -
D: TRBD2
CDR3: CASKPGGSGSLAEQYF
DNA: TGTGCCAGCAAGCCGGGAGGTAGCGGGAGTCTCGCCGAGCAGTACTTC

V: TRBV28
J: TRBJ1-5
size: once
D: -
CDR3: CASSSGHNQPQHF
DNA: TGTGCCAGCAGTTCTGGTCACAATCAGCCCCAGCATTTT

V: TRBV18
J: TRBJ2-5
size: -
D: -
CDR3: CASSPLGAGETQYF
DNA: TGTGCCAGCTCACCACTCGGCGCGGGAGAGACCCAGTACTTC

V: TRBV18
J: TRBJ1-3
size: -
D: -
CDR3: CASTTGTGNTIYF
DNA: TGTGCCAGCACGACTGGGACTGGAAACACCATATATTTT

V: TRBV5-4
J: TRBJ2-7
size: -
D: TRBD1
CDR3: CAMRDRGTYEQYF
DNA: TGTGCCATGAGGGACAGGGGAACCTACGAGCAGTACTTC

V: TRBV29-1
J: TRBJ1-3
size: once
D: -
CDR3: CSVKRLAAGNTIYF
DNA: TGCAGCGTAAAGAGGTTGGCGGCTGGAAACACCATATATTTT

V: TRBV7-2
J: TRBJ1-2
size: -
D: -
CDR3: CASSRGGAGGYTF
DNA: TGTGCCAGCAGCCGAGGAGGGGCGGGCGGCTACACCTTC

V: TRBV7-8
J: TRBJ1-5
size: -
D: -
CDR3: CASSSDSYNQPQHF
DNA: TGTGCCAGCAGCTCGGACAGCTACAATCAGCCCCAGCATTTT

V: TRBV6-6
J: TRBJ1-5
size: -
D: -
CDR3: CASTPSFGNQPQHF
DNA: TGTGCCAGCACCCCGAGTTTTGGGAATCAGCCCCAGCATTTT

V: TRBV6-1
J: TRBJ1-4
size: -
D: -
CDR3: CASSELRNEKLFF
DNA: TGTGCCAGCAGTGAGTTGCGTAATGAAAAACTGTTTTTT

V: TRBV30
J: TRBJ1-5
size: -
D: -
CDR3: CAWSGFSGNQPQHF
DNA: TGTGCCTGGAGTGGGTTTAGTGGCAATCAGCCCCAGCATTTT

V: TRBV4-2
J: TRBJ2-2
size: -
D: TRBD2
CDR3: CASSPDGTSGFTGELFF
DNA: TGTGCCAGCAGCCCGGATGGGACTAGCGGTTTCACCGGGGAGCTGTTTTTT

V: TRBV6-1
J: TRBJ1-5
size: -
D: TRBD1
CDR3: CASSVSQGAYQPQHF
DNA: TGTGCCAGCAGTGTCTCCCAGGGGGCTTATCAGCCCCAGCATTTT

V: TRBV7-9
J: TRBJ1-2
size: -
D: TRBD1
CDR3: CASSPRTGIYGYTF
DNA: TGTGCCAGCAGCCCGCGGACAGGGATCTATGGCTACACCTTC